Below, one TCR beta chain is given with its context. Its antigen remains undetermined. Base qualities are not at hand, and no much larger clone is one base apart. Library generation was performed with 5' RACE. The sequencer listed for this sample is NextSeq 500. Unique molecular identifiers were attached to individual cDNA molecules in the TCR library protocol so that sequencing error and PCR bias could be corrected. Both TCR alpha and beta chains were sequenced, and tight co-correlation was observed between alpha and beta sequence abundances in each sample. The authors' analysis ran thus. Decombinator V4 was used to perform V gene, J gene and CDR3 annotation of TCR sequences. TCRs were defined as expanded if a significant change between any two time points was detected under a Poisson model with p below 0.0001. TCR abundances were normalised to the total number of TCRs sequenced per sample and expressed as counts per million. A search of VDJdb, accessed on 1 November 2021, was run for TCRs annotated to CMV, EBV and SARS-CoV-2, with TCRs annotated for multiple antigens excluded. TCRdb trimmed the raw reads at Q25, called clones with MiXCR and kept productive beta chains. Here each entry gathers all rows of one CDR3 protein and keeps the most common genes and DNA. The V and J calls here are based on TCRdb, not the publication. The sample yields some 87,000 distinct CDR3 sequences; roughly 13% were counted once. The biggest ten clones account for around 1.5% of the sample.

The sample comes from a study of early T cells in non-severe SARS-CoV-2 infection (dated by TCRdb to 2020 to 2023). About the investigation overall: Because TCR sequencing relied on bulk RNA taken from unsorted whole blood, pairing of alpha and beta chains was not possible.

What the authors observed across the whole study: VDJdb matching was skewed toward anti-spike CD8 responses, so virus-specific expansions were likely underestimated and private and CD4 specificities were missed.

Set within a cohort of healthcare workers in London, UK, this nested case-control study involved weekly PCR testing of nasopharyngeal swabs along with blood sampling. Healthcare workers were enrolled in the week of the UK lockdown, from 23 to 31 March 2020, and were followed every week for up to roughly 15 weeks. The origin of this receptor is an adult who was a healthcare worker with PCR-confirmed SARS-CoV-2 infection or an uninfected control (not recorded which). The specimen was whole blood.

The DNA sequence is given as TGTGCCAGCAATAATAGGGCGTCCTATAATTCACCCCTCCACTTT. Its coded protein is CASNNRASYNSPLHF. The V and J genes are TRBV27 and TRBJ1-6, with no D gene named confidently. V is reduced by 7 bases and J by 1 base, leaving a spacing of 11 bases between them. Sequences MNHEY (CDR1) and SMNVEV (CDR2) are obtained from the germline V gene (reference sequence). The CDR3 runs 15 residues from the cysteine to the phenylalanine. The only DNA kept is the CDR3, 45 bases in frame from the first base.